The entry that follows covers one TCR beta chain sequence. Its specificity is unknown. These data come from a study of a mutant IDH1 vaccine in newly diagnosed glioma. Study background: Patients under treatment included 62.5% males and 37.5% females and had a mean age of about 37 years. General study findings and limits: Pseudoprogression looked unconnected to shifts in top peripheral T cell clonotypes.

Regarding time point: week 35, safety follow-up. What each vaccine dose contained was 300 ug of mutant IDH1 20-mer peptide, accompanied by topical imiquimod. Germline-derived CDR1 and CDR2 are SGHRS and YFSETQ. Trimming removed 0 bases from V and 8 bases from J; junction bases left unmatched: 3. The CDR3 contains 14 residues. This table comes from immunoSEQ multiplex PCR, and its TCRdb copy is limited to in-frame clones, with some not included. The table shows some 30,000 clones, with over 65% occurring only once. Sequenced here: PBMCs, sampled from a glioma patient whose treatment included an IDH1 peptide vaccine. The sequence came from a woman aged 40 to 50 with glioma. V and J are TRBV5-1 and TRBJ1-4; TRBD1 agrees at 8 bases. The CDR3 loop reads CASSLGQGAEKLFF. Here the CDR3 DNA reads TGCGCCAGCAGCTTGGGTCAGGGGGCCGAAAAACTGTTTTTT.